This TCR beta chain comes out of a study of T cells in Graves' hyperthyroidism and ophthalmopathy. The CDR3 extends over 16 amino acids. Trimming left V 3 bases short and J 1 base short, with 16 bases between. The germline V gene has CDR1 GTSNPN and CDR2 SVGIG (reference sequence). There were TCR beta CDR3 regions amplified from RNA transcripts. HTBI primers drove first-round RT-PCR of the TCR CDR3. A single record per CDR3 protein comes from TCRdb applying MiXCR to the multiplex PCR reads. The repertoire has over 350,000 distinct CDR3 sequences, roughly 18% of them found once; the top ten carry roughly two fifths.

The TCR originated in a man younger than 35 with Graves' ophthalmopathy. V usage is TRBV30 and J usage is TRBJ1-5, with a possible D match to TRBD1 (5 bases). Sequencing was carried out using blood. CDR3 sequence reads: CAWRQTGARSNQPQHF. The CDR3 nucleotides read TGTGCCTGGAGACAAACCGGGGCCAGAAGCAATCAGCCCCAGCATTTT.